Listed below are T cell receptor beta chains from one sample, sequenced in a study of blood T cell repertoires in COVID-19. Sequenced by immunoSEQ multiplex PCR; TCRdb stores in-frame clones only, minus some. The data show hundreds of thousands of clones, with about nine tenths seen just once and 2.6% held by the top ten. The sequenced sample consisted of PBMCs or T cells enriched from blood (not recorded which). The receptors were gathered from a man aged 55 to 70 who had recovered from COVID-19. CDR3s include the opening cysteine and the closing phenylalanine or tryptophan. D genes are given only for firm matches. Size is stated for part of the rows, as once, few or many counts, or as a class when the clone is expanded.

abundance	j_gene	d_gene	v_gene	CDR3aa	CDR3nt
.	TRBJ1-2	.	TRBV28	CASTTRAQGTVGYTF	TGTGCCAGCACAACGCGGGCCCAAGGTACGGTTGGCTACACCTTC
.	TRBJ1-1	.	TRBV28	CASSIAGSSAFF	TGTGCCAGCAGTATTGCAGGGTCCTCGGCTTTCTTT
.	TRBJ2-1	.	TRBV4-3	CASSQDGPAANEQFF	TGCGCCAGCAGCCAAGATGGTCCGGCGGCGAATGAGCAGTTCTTC
.	TRBJ2-1	TRBD1	TRBV2	CASSGPGQGSYNEQFF	TGTGCCAGCAGCGGTCCGGGACAGGGATCTTACAATGAGCAGTTCTTC
once	TRBJ1-6	.	TRBV7-2	CASSLVGQVNSPLHF	TGTGCCAGCAGCTTAGTCGGACAAGTTAATTCACCCCTCCACTTT
.	TRBJ2-7	TRBD1	TRBV6-5	CASSYSTGAKYEQYF	TGTGCCAGCAGTTACTCAACAGGGGCAAAGTACGAGCAGTACTTC
.	TRBJ1-1	.	TRBV12-3/TRBV12-4	CASSYPRERVAFF	TGTGCCAGCAGTTATCCCAGGGAACGGGTAGCTTTCTTT
.	TRBJ1-1	.	TRBV20-1	CSAPYNTEAFF	TGCAGTGCACCCTACAACACTGAAGCTTTCTTT
.	TRBJ1-2	.	TRBV2	CASSVQGKGYTF	TGTGCCAGCAGTGTTCAGGGAAAAGGCTACACCTTC
.	TRBJ2-7	TRBD1	TRBV27	CASSAGQGRSTSYEQYF	TGTGCCAGCAGTGCTGGACAGGGAAGATCAACCTCCTACGAGCAGTACTTC
.	TRBJ2-1	TRBD1	TRBV11-3	CASSPKQGANNEQFF	TGTGCCAGCAGCCCCAAGCAGGGGGCCAACAATGAGCAGTTCTTC
.	TRBJ2-1	.	TRBV7-6	CASSLGRGIYNEQFF	TGTGCCAGCAGCTTAGGGCGGGGAATCTACAATGAGCAGTTCTTC
.	TRBJ1-1	.	TRBV2	CASRREQVAFF	TGTGCCAGCAGGCGGGAACAGGTGGCTTTCTTT
.	TRBJ1-2	TRBD1	TRBV7-9	CASSQSGTAALGYTF	TGTGCCAGCAGCCAGTCCGGGACAGCGGCCCTAGGCTACACCTTC
.	TRBJ2-3	TRBD1	TRBV5-5	CASSSSGTGGLTQYF	TGTGCCAGCAGCTCATCCGGGACAGGGGGCCTCACGCAGTATTTT
.	TRBJ2-1	TRBD2	TRBV7-7	CASSPTSGGSHEQFF	TGTGCTAGCAGCCCGACTAGCGGGGGGAGCCATGAGCAGTTCTTC
.	TRBJ2-7	.	TRBV30	CAWSVIRVQKYEQYF	TGTGCCTGGAGTGTAATTCGGGTCCAAAAATACGAGCAGTACTTC
.	TRBJ2-7	.	TRBV25-1	CASSDRGTGPYEQYF	TGTGCCAGCAGTGATCGGGGGACGGGCCCCTACGAGCAGTACTTC
.	TRBJ1-1	.	TRBV30	CALEMGGTEAFF	TGTGCCTTAGAAATGGGGGGCACTGAAGCTTTCTTT
.	TRBJ1-1	.	TRBV6-5	CASSQGRNTEAFF	TGTGCCAGCAGTCAGGGGAGGAACACTGAAGCTTTCTTT
.	TRBJ1-1	TRBD1	TRBV11-2	CASSIQGTNTEAFF	TGTGCCAGCAGCATACAGGGGACGAACACTGAAGCTTTCTTT
.	TRBJ1-6	.	TRBV5-5	CASSLAGLNSPLHF	TGTGCCAGCAGCTTGGCAGGGCTTAATTCACCCCTCCACTTT
.	TRBJ2-1	TRBD2	TRBV29-1	CSVDNLAGVPSPEQFF	TGCAGCGTTGATAACTTAGCGGGGGTCCCTAGTCCTGAGCAGTTCTTC
.	TRBJ1-2	.	TRBV30	CAWSVGGGYTF	TGTGCCTGGAGTGTCGGGGGGGGCTACACCTTC
.	TRBJ2-7	TRBD2	TRBV5-1	CASSLKTSGTEQYF	TGCGCCAGCAGCTTAAAGACTAGCGGGACCGAGCAGTACTTC
.	TRBJ2-1	.	TRBV18	CASSQAGVHYNEQFF	TGTGCCAGCTCCCAGGCAGGGGTCCACTACAATGAGCAGTTCTTC
.	TRBJ1-4	TRBD1	TRBV4-2	CASRGTGGDIGLFF	TGTGCCAGCAGGGGGACAGGGGGTGATATTGGACTGTTTTTT
.	TRBJ1-5	.	TRBV6-5	CASRPTGNSNQPQHF	TGTGCCAGCAGACCGACAGGTAATAGCAATCAGCCCCAGCATTTT
.	TRBJ1-2	TRBD1	TRBV7-8	CASSGSGTGDVLYGYTF	TGTGCCAGCAGCGGCTCCGGGACAGGGGACGTTCTCTATGGCTACACCTTC
.	TRBJ1-1	.	TRBV7-2	CASSLSVNTEAFF	TGTGCCAGCAGCTTATCGGTGAACACTGAAGCTTTCTTT
once	TRBJ2-1	.	TRBV29-1	CSVELGRQLF	TGCAGCGTTGAATTGGGCCGTCAGCTCTTC
.	TRBJ2-7	.	TRBV5-1	CASSPLIQGSYEQYF	TGCGCCAGCAGCCCATTAATACAGGGATCCTACGAGCAGTACTTC